The sequence of this T cell receptor beta chain was determined in a study of cytomegalovirus exposure and HLA in healthy donors. Study results and caveats: Confirmation in vitro established that three CMV-associated chains were specific for CMV antigens.

Comment on this clone: Antigen unknown.

Sequencing was performed with immunoSEQ multiplex PCR; in TCRdb, only in-frame clones are kept and a portion is missing. In the table there are 150,000 to 200,000 clones, roughly 83% of which are singletons. Per germline, CDR1 MGHRA and CDR2 YSYEKL. This CDR3 comprises 14 residues. The rearrangement links TRBV4-1 to TRBJ2-5, with 9 bases that match TRBD1. The J call is doubtful: the DNA matches TRBJ2-7 better. Sequenced input: PBMCs. This receptor was obtained from a woman aged 18-35 years in good health and CMV-seronegative. The CDR3 DNA reads as TGCGCCAGCAGCCAAGAAGGGACAGGGAGCGAGCAGTACTTC. This sequence encodes CASSQEGTGSEQYF.